This T cell receptor (beta chain) is from a study of T cell responses to AZD1222 COVID-19 vaccine. Only in-frame clones appear in the TCRdb table, and some are missing; sequencing was by immunoSEQ multiplex PCR. The sample gives approximately 130,000 clones, approximately 94% of which show up once; 3.1% is in the top ten. The V gene end was trimmed by 2 bases and the J gene end by 4 bases; junction bases not matched to a gene: 17. The CDR3 spans 19 residues. CDR1 and CDR2 (germline): SGHNT, YENEEA. This clone has only one observation. This TCR was sampled from an adult in good health. The V call is TRBV11-3, the J call TRBJ2-1; TRBD1 matches at 7 bases. The sequenced sample was peripheral blood, obtained on day 0 of AZD1222 vaccination. The CDR3 here is CASSLHRGRGTAKYNEQFF. In DNA form, the CDR3 reads TGTGCCAGCAGCTTACACAGAGGTAGGGGGACAGCGAAATACAATGAGCAGTTCTTC.